This T cell receptor beta chain was sequenced during a study of blood T cell repertoires in COVID-19. In the study overall: Samples of COVID-19 (acute and convalescent) were obtained from the United States, Italy and Spain. PBMCs, B-cell-depleted T cells, or T cells provided the cDNA or gDNA that made up the material.

In the study's own analysis: By means of reference gene primer amplification, nucleated cell counts were estimated. Some clones are missing from TCRdb's copy, which holds only in-frame ones; the method was immunoSEQ multiplex PCR. V and J calls and clone size come straight from that table; D and trimming were deduced from the DNA. The table includes some 300,000 clones, 80% to 90% detected once. Sequencing input: peripheral blood. This clonotype was sampled from a woman between 50 and 59 years old with COVID-19, enrolled during active disease.

DNA for the CDR3: TGTGCCAGTAGGGACAGGGATAATTCACCCCTCCACTTT. Protein: CASRDRDNSPLHF. V usage is TRBV19 and J usage is TRBJ1-6; 8 bases are a match to TRBD1. V shed 6 bases, J shed 5 bases, and the junction held 0 bases outside the gene matches. There are 13 residues in the CDR3. In germline, CDR1 is LNHDA, CDR2 SQIVND (reference sequence).